This TCR beta chain was observed in a study of spatial heterogeneity in lung cancer. Study-level background: The count of detected beta-chain sequences consistently exceeded that of alpha-chain sequences.

Germline V gene lookup returns CDR1 KGHSH and CDR2 LQKENI. This CDR3 is built from 15 residues. Trimming took off 0 bases at V and 4 bases at J, with 12 bases between the two ends. Every cDNA TCR molecule received its own unique molecular identifier. In TCRdb, the 5' RACE reads were re-called with MiXCR into one record per CDR3 protein. The data show nearly 4,500 distinct CDR3 sequences, approximately 8.3% seen once. Regarding time point: sample taken at primary tumor resection. The study sequenced unsorted whole RNA from tumor, nontumor lung or frozen PBMC. By sample share, this clonotype is medium-sized (0.01 to 0.1%). Its matching antigen is unknown. Study findings and constraints: Expanded intratumoral alpha and beta TCR counts tracked tumor mutation counts.

This receptor was identified in a male donor with early-stage non-small cell lung cancer. The sequencing here drew on lung tumor tissue, taken at surgery. The chain recombines TRBV18 with TRBJ2-5, with D perhaps TRBD2 (7 bases). CDR3 residues: CASSPPGGGSETQYF. The CDR3 DNA reads as TGTGCCAGCTCACCACCGGGAGGGGGATCAGAGACCCAGTACTTC.